These 3 T cell receptor beta chains were all obtained from the same sample, sequenced in a study of shared clonotypes between healthy human individuals. Naive CD8 populations comprised CD45RO-negative cells positively selected for CCR7, excluding terminally differentiated effector memory CD45RA+ cells. Generated by immunoSEQ multiplex PCR, the TCRdb table keeps only in-frame clones and is missing some. The data show about 590,000 clones, nearly 97% seen once. The sample taken for sequencing was naive CD8+ T cells sorted from blood. The receptors stem from a woman aged 25 to 39 in good health.

The chain carries TRBV27 and TRBJ2-7, with D possibly matching TRBD1 (5 bases). CDR1 MNHEY and CDR2 SMNVEV come from the germline V gene (reference sequence). This CDR3 has 16 amino acids. V was pared by 2 bases and J by 2 bases, with 16 bases between. The CDR3 loop is CASSLLGGQGTYEQYF. CDR3 nucleotide sequence: TGTGCCAGCAGTTTACTGGGTGGTCAGGGTACCTACGAGCAGTACTTC.

The rearrangement links TRBV7-9 to TRBJ2-5; no clear D. The end of the DNA aligns better with TRBJ2-7, so the J call may be wrong. In germline, CDR1 is SEHNR, CDR2 FQNEAQ (reference sequence). This CDR3 spans 13 amino acids. CDR3 protein: CASSFGPDYEQYF. The CDR3 DNA reads TGTGCCAGCAGCTTCGGGCCGGACTACGAGCAGTACTTC.

The chain is built from TRBV2 and TRBJ2-3; maybe TRBD2 (5 bases). This CDR3 contains 16 residues. The germline V gene encodes CDR1 SNHLY and CDR2 FYNNEI. Trimming cost V 6 bases and J 1 base, with 17 bases left between them. In DNA, the CDR3 is TGTGCCAGCAGAGAGACTACTCTAGCCGGCACAGATACGCAGTATTTT. It codes for CASRETTLAGTDTQYF.